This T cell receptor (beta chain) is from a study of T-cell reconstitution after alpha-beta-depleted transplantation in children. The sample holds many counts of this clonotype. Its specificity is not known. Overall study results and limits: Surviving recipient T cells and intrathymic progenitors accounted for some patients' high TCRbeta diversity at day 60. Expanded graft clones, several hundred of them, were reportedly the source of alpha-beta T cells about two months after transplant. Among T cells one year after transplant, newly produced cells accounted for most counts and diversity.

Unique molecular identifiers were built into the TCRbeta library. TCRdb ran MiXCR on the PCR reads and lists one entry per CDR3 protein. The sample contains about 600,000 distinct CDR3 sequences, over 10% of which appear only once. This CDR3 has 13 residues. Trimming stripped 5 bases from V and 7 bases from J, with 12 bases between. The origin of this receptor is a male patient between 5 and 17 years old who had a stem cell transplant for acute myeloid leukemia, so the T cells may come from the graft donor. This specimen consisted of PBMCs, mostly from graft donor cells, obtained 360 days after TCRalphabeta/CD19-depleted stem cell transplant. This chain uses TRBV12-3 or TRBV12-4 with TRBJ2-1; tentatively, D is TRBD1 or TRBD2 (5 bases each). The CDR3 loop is CASSGDGVNEQFF. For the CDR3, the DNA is TGTGCCAGCAGTGGGGACGGGGTGAATGAGCAGTTCTTC.